A single sample gave rise to the 26 T cell receptor beta chains below, sequenced in a study of shared clonotypes between healthy human individuals. Sequencing was performed with immunoSEQ multiplex PCR; in TCRdb, only in-frame clones are kept and a portion is missing. This repertoire shows roughly 1.4 million clones, approximately 98.5% found once; its top ten account for under 0.45%. The sequenced sample was naive CD4+ T cells sorted from blood. The subset here: CD45RA+ positively selected. These receptors were obtained from a man under 40 in good health.

Comment on this clone: The same CDR3 also results from other DNA sequences found in this sample. J is TRBJ2-1 and V is TRBV6-5, with 8 bases that match TRBD1. This CDR3 spans 15 amino acids. From germline, CDR1 is MNHEY and CDR2 SVGAGI. With 5 bases clipped from V and 1 base from J, the junction kept 4 bases outside the gene matches. Here the CDR3 DNA reads TGTGCCAGCAGTACAACAGGGGGTTCCTACAATGAGCAGTTCTTC. This encodes CASSTTGGSYNEQFF.

The rearrangement joins TRBV5-6 to TRBJ2-7, with 10 bases matching TRBD2. The V gene end was trimmed by 5 bases and the J gene end by 5 bases; junction bases not matched to a gene: 4. The germline CDR1 and CDR2 sequences are SGHDT and YYEEEE. CDR3 length: 13 amino acids. The CDR3 DNA reads as TGTGCCAGCAGGCTAGCGGGAGCCCACGAGCAGTACTTC. This encodes CASRLAGAHEQYF.

This chain's CDR3 is CASSARQGRSQPQHF. CDR3 in DNA: TGTGCCAGCAGTGCAAGACAGGGGAGGTCTCAGCCCCAGCATTTT. The chain combines TRBV2 with TRBJ1-5; 8 nucleotides match TRBD1. Losses at the gene ends were 4 bases for V and 6 bases for J; bases not matched to a gene: 8. Per germline, CDR1 SNHLY and CDR2 FYNNEI. The CDR3 extends over 15 amino acids. The variable domain in full, completed from reference TRBV2 and TRBJ1-5, reads EPEVTQTPSHQVTQMGQEVILRCVPISNHLYFYWYRQILGQKVEFLVSFYNNEISEKSEIFDDQFSVERPDGSNFTLKIRSTKLEDSAMYFCASSARQGRSQPQHFGDGTRLSIL.

This rearrangement joins TRBV5-3 to TRBJ2-3; maybe TRBD2 (5 bases). TRBV5-3 is labeled an ORF, and its function is uncertain. Trimming pared 8 bases from V and 2 bases from J, leaving 15 bases between. CDR3 size: 14 residues. The CDR3 protein is CASRTRHVTDTQYF. CDR3 DNA: TGTGCCAGCCGGACTCGGCACGTCACAGATACGCAGTATTTT.

The gene calls are TRBV27 and TRBJ2-5; 11 bases match TRBD2. The CDR3 runs 15 residues. Unmatched junction bases numbered 5, after V lost 4 bases and J lost 4 bases. Germline loops: CDR1 MNHEY, CDR2 SMNVEV (reference sequence). The CDR3 region is CASSSLAGGLETQYF. For the CDR3, the DNA is TGTGCCAGCAGTTCGTTAGCGGGAGGGCTAGAGACCCAGTACTTC.

The V call is TRBV19, the J call TRBJ2-1; TRBD2 matches at 8 bases. J was trimmed by 9 bases and V by 9 bases; bases with no gene match: 13. Germline assignment: CDR1 LNHDA and CDR2 SQIVND (reference sequence). The CDR3 loop spans 14 amino acids. The CDR3 sequence: CASTTTSVGGEQFF. The CDR3, as DNA: TGTGCCAGCACGACGACTAGCGTCGGGGGTGAGCAGTTCTTC.

J is TRBJ2-7 and V is TRBV19, with TRBD1 matching 7 bases. The V and J ends lost 4 bases and 4 bases, in that order; junction bases with no gene match: 4. CDR1 is LNHDA, CDR2 SQIVND, per germline (reference sequence). The CDR3 covers 13 residues. The chain's CDR3 is CASSTARGYEQYF. The CDR3 region has the DNA TGTGCCAGTAGTACGGCCAGGGGGTACGAGCAGTACTTC.

CDR3 loop: CASSLAGGPYEQYF. In DNA, the CDR3 is TGCGCCAGCAGCCTTGCAGGGGGACCCTACGAGCAGTACTTC. This chain connects TRBV4-3 to TRBJ2-7; TRBD1 agrees at 7 bases. CDR1 and CDR2 from the germline V gene are LGHNA and YSLEER. This CDR3 is 14 amino acids long. V shed 4 bases and J 2 bases; nucleotides not matched to a gene: 5.

V gene TRBV5-4 combines with J gene TRBJ1-1; the D gene is possibly TRBD1 (5 bases). Germline V gene sequence: CDR1 SGHNT, CDR2 YYREEE (reference sequence). V was shortened by 4 bases and J by 10 bases, with 20 bases between the two germline ends. This CDR3 spans 14 amino acids. For the CDR3, the DNA is TGTGCCAGCAGCGCGGGACGGGACGGTGTGGGAGCTTTCTTT. Residues: CASSAGRDGVGAFF.

This sequence joins TRBV11-2 and TRBJ2-1; 13 positions agree with TRBD2. CDR1 and CDR2 from the germline V gene are SGHAT and FQNNGV. V gave up 4 bases and J gave up 2 bases; unmatched junction bases: 5. CDR3 length: 17 residues. The CDR3 loop reads CASSSPTSGRAYNEQFF. The CDR3, as DNA: TGTGCCAGCAGCTCCCCTACTAGCGGGAGGGCCTACAATGAGCAGTTCTTC.

The rearrangement joins TRBV5-5 to TRBJ2-7; weak D call: TRBD1 (6 bases). CDR1 and CDR2 from the germline V gene are SGHKS and YYEKEE (reference sequence). The V end was cut by 4 bases, the J end by 3 bases, with 8 bases between. The CDR3 loop spans 12 amino acids. The CDR3 DNA follows: TGTGCCAGCAGCCCGACAGGCTACGAGCAGTACTTC. Its translation: CASSPTGYEQYF.

This chain links TRBV5-1 with TRBJ2-1; the match to TRBD1 covers 9 bases. The CDR3 runs to 15 residues. The germline V gene has CDR1 SGHRS and CDR2 YFSETQ. V trimming: 2 bases; J trimming: 8 bases; junction bases outside the gene matches: 8. For the CDR3, the DNA is TGCGCCAGCAGCTTCTCCGGGACAGGGAACTATGAGCAGTTCTTC. It yields the protein CASSFSGTGNYEQFF.

This sequence joins TRBV6-1 and TRBJ1-1; weak D call: TRBD1 (5 bases). Germline V CDR1 and CDR2: MNHNS, SASEGT. Trimming stripped 8 bases from V and 2 bases from J, with 9 bases between. The CDR3 has 12 amino acids. The CDR3 DNA reads as TGTGCCAGCTCAACAGGTAACACTGAAGCTTTCTTT. This sequence encodes CASSTGNTEAFF.

Worth noting for this clone: Additional DNA sequences in this sample encode the identical CDR3. J is TRBJ2-3 and V is TRBV5-1, with D perhaps being TRBD1 or TRBD2 (5 bases each). V shed 5 bases and J shed 1 base, with 8 bases lying between them. The CDR3 runs to 13 residues. Germline CDR1 SGHRS, CDR2 YFSETQ. The CDR3 loop reads CASRRGGTDTQYF. CDR3 coding DNA: TGCGCCAGCAGACGAGGGGGCACAGATACGCAGTATTTT.

The rearrangement uses TRBV6-5 and TRBJ1-1; D not certain. Germline V gene lookup returns CDR1 MNHEY and CDR2 SVGAGI. The CDR3 totals 14 residues. The ends were cut back, 2 bases at V and 4 bases at J, with 11 bases in the middle. CDR3 residues: CASSYAVYATEAFF. CDR3 in DNA: TGTGCCAGCAGTTACGCAGTCTACGCCACTGAAGCTTTCTTT.

The chain combines TRBV6-1 with TRBJ1-5, with no clear D. Trimming pared 7 bases from V and 3 bases from J, leaving 10 bases between. Germline CDR1 reads MNHNS; CDR2 reads SASEGT. CDR3 length: 13 amino acids. The CDR3 here is CASTWNYNQPQHF. CDR3 sequence (DNA): TGTGCCAGCACCTGGAATTACAATCAGCCCCAGCATTTT.

The sample holds one count of this clone. The chain recombines TRBV6-1 with TRBJ2-3; TRBD1 agrees at 8 bases. V was clipped by 2 bases and J by 2 bases; unmatched bases: 9. The CDR3 loop spans 17 amino acids. The V gene's germline CDR1 is MNHNS and CDR2 SASEGT. The CDR3 DNA is TGTGCCAGCAGTGAAAGTATTCCAGGGGGCTACACAGATACGCAGTATTTT. Protein sequence: CASSESIPGGYTDTQYF.

The chain is built from TRBV19 and TRBJ2-6; D gene uncertain. The CDR3 is 16 residues long. CDR1 is LNHDA and CDR2 is SQIVND in the germline V gene (reference sequence). V lost 0 bases, J lost 2 bases, and 8 bases lay in between. The CDR3 sequence is CASSIDRVPGANVLTF. The CDR3, as DNA: TGTGCCAGTAGTATAGATCGGGTGCCTGGGGCCAACGTCCTGACTTTC.

The chain carries TRBV4-1 and TRBJ1-1; D not resolved. V lost 1 base and J lost 4, with 7 bases in between. Germline V gene lookup returns CDR1 MGHRA and CDR2 YSYEKL. The CDR3 is 13 amino acids. This CDR3 is CASSQVSGTEAFF. The CDR3 coding sequence is TGCGCCAGCAGCCAAGTAAGTGGCACTGAAGCTTTCTTT.

Regarding this clone: The same CDR3 is also encoded by other DNA sequences in this sample. This rearrangement joins TRBV18 to TRBJ2-7; TRBD2 matches 7 bases. The CDR3 length is 14 residues. J was trimmed by 0 bases and V by 1 base; bases with no gene match: 0. Germline CDR1 KGHSH, CDR2 LQKENI. The CDR3 sequence is CASSPLAGSYEQYF. The CDR3 nucleotides read TGTGCCAGCTCACCACTAGCGGGCTCCTACGAGCAGTACTTC.

This clone was seen only once. The V call is TRBV5-1, the J call TRBJ2-1, with D perhaps matching TRBD1 (6 bases). Germline assignment: CDR1 SGHRS and CDR2 YFSETQ. Trimming removed 1 base from V and 5 bases from J, with 7 bases in between. The CDR3 runs to 13 residues. CDR3 DNA sequence: TGCGCCAGCAGCTTGAACAGGGACAATGAGCAGTTCTTC. It yields the protein CASSLNRDNEQFF.

CDR3 region: CASSPTVYRTGTGGGEQFF. Here the CDR3 DNA reads TGTGCCAGCAGCCCTACGGTATATCGAACCGGGACAGGGGGTGGTGAGCAGTTCTTC. V gene TRBV11-2 combines with J gene TRBJ2-1; 11 bases fit TRBD1. V was clipped by 5 bases and J by 9 bases; unmatched bases: 21. The CDR3 consists of 19 residues. The germline CDR1 and CDR2 sequences are SGHAT and FQNNGV.

Note on this clone: At the DNA level, this CDR3 is encoded by other sequences in the same sample as well. The V and J genes are TRBV15 and TRBJ2-7; no firm D call. Per germline, CDR1 LNHNV and CDR2 YYDKDF (reference sequence). The CDR3 extends over 12 amino acids. Trimming pared 1 base from V and 5 bases from J, leaving 6 bases between. The chain's CDR3 is CATSRAPNEQYF. As DNA, the CDR3 is TGTGCCACCAGCAGAGCTCCAAACGAGCAGTACTTC.

The CDR3 loop reads CASSVSRNYEQYF. CDR3 coding DNA: TGCGCCAGCAGTGTATCCCGAAACTACGAGCAGTACTTC. V is TRBV10-1 and J is TRBJ2-7; D not certain. The CDR3 is 13 residues long. Per the germline V gene, CDR1 is WNHNN and CDR2 is SYGVQD (reference sequence). V gave up 4 bases and J gave up 3 bases, with 10 bases separating them.

This sequence joins TRBV4-1 and TRBJ2-2; 8 nucleotides match TRBD1. This CDR3 is 16 amino acids long. Unmatched junction bases numbered 2, after V lost 1 base and J lost 1 base. Germline values: CDR1 MGHRA, CDR2 YSYEKL. The CDR3 region has the DNA TGCGCCAGCAGCCAAGGGACAGGGCGGAACACCGGGGAGCTGTTTTTT. Translated: CASSQGTGRNTGELFF.

This clone has only one observation. The V call is TRBV4-1, the J call TRBJ2-2; D is possibly TRBD2 (6 bases). The CDR3 has 15 residues. Trimming stripped 0 bases from V and 2 bases from J, with 7 bases between. Germline V gives CDR1 MGHRA, CDR2 YSYEKL. In DNA, the CDR3 is TGCGCCAGCAGCCAAGAGGGACTCAACACCGGGGAGCTGTTTTTT. Its translation is CASSQEGLNTGELFF.